The 14 T cell receptor beta chains below were found in one sample sequenced in a study of cytomegalovirus exposure and HLA in healthy donors (dated by TCRdb to the late 2010s). The library came from the immunoSEQ multiplex PCR assay. A mixture of 60 forward primers for TCR Vbeta segments and 13 reverse primers for TCR Jbeta segments was used in the multiplex PCR. Held by TCRdb, this immuneACCESS table contains in-frame sequences only and omits some clones. Under half of the omission traces to an unresolved V gene where checked; the cause of the rest is unknown. Here the sample has 100,000 or so clones; around 79% occur a single time. About 1.9% of the sample lies in the top ten. The specimen was PBMCs. These receptors were collected from a woman in her 40s in good health and CMV-seronegative.

The rearrangement joins TRBV19 to TRBJ2-4, with D possibly TRBD1 on 6 matching bases. Trimming took off 8 bases at V and 6 bases at J, with 11 bases between the two ends. Germline values: CDR1 LNHDA, CDR2 SQIVND (reference sequence). The CDR3 is 12 amino acids. As DNA, the CDR3 is TGTGCCAGTGGGGACACAGGAAACATTCAGTACTTC. This sequence encodes CASGDTGNIQYF.

This chain uses TRBV6-1 with TRBJ1-4, with 7 bases fitting TRBD1. This CDR3 region has 14 residues. Per the germline V gene, CDR1 is MNHNS and CDR2 is SASEGT. Germline trimming cut 4 bases from V and 7 bases from J; bases unmatched to any gene: 6. DNA for the CDR3: TGTGCCAGCAGTGGCCAGGGGGGTGGTGAAAAACTGTTTTTT. Translating gives CASSGQGGGEKLFF.

The chain combines TRBV5-6 with TRBJ2-7; maybe TRBD1 (6 bases). The CDR3 has 14 residues. Germline-derived CDR1 and CDR2 are SGHDT and YYEEEE. V was clipped by 0 bases and J by 0 bases, with 7 bases between them. The CDR3 DNA is TGTGCCAGCAGCTTGGGGGACAACTCCTACGAGCAGTACTTC. This encodes CASSLGDNSYEQYF.

The chain couples TRBV5-4 to TRBJ2-7, with 8 bases aligning to TRBD1. Germline CDR1 SGHNT, CDR2 YYREEE (reference sequence). Trimming at V came to 4 bases and at J to 5 bases, leaving 5 bases not matched to a gene. The CDR3 runs to 13 residues. The CDR3 region has the DNA TGTGCCAGCAGCGGGACAGGAAGGAACGAGCAGTACTTC. It encodes CASSGTGRNEQYF. Full variable domain (missing parts from reference TRBV5-4 and TRBJ2-7): ETGVTQSPTHLIKTRGQQVTLRCSSQSGHNTVSWYQQALGQGPQFIFQYYREEENGRGNFPPRFSGLQFPNYSSELNVNALELDDSALYLCASSGTGRNEQYFGPGTRLTVT.

The chain couples TRBV25-1 to TRBJ1-2; D perhaps matches TRBD1 (5 bases). Trimming shortened V by 4 bases and J by 4 bases, and 13 bases separated the two germline ends. Germline V gives CDR1 MGHDK, CDR2 SYGVNS. This CDR3 has 14 residues. The CDR3 DNA follows: TGTGCCAGCAGTGGAGGACAAGCCACCTATGGCTACACCTTC. This codes for CASSGGQATYGYTF.

In its sample, this clone was seen a few times. V and J are TRBV29-1 and TRBJ2-1; 11 nucleotides agree with TRBD2. The CDR3 consists of 17 residues. The V and J ends lost 1 base and 1 base, in that order; junction bases with no gene match: 6. Germline V gene data show CDR1 as SQVTM and CDR2 as ANQGSEA. The CDR3 nucleotides are TGCAGCGTTGAAGGGCTAGCGGGAGGATCTTCCTACAATGAGCAGTTCTTC. Protein: CSVEGLAGGSSYNEQFF.

This clone was picked up one time. V and J are TRBV11-2 and TRBJ2-1, with D possibly matching TRBD2 (5 bases). The CDR3 spans 14 residues. Germline V gene lookup returns CDR1 SGHAT and CDR2 FQNNGV. Deletions cut 1 base from V and 6 bases from J, with 10 bases between. CDR3 in DNA: TGTGCCAGCAGCTTAGTCCTAGCTGCCAATGAGCAGTTCTTC. Translation: CASSLVLAANEQFF.

This clone was detected a few times. The same CDR3 can be traced to other DNA sequences in this sample. J is TRBJ1-6 and V is TRBV19; 10 bases align to TRBD1. The CDR3 extends over 16 amino acids. Germline assignment: CDR1 LNHDA and CDR2 SQIVND (reference sequence). With V trimmed by 5 bases and J by 6 bases, 7 bases remained unmatched. In DNA form, the CDR3 reads TGTGCCAGTAGTCGGCCCCGGGACAGGGGTAATTCACCCCTCCACTTT. It translates to CASSRPRDRGNSPLHF.

This clone was counted only a few times. J is TRBJ1-4 and V is TRBV6-4; possible D gene TRBD1, 5 bases. CDR3 length: 15 residues. CDR1 is MRHNA, CDR2 SNTAGT, per germline. V dropped 4 bases and J dropped 3 bases, with 12 bases sitting between them. CDR3 sequence reads: CASSVVAGSNEKLFF. The CDR3 DNA sequence: TGTGCCAGCAGTGTGGTTGCAGGGTCTAATGAAAAACTGTTTTTT.

The CDR3 sequence: CASSADRDQPQHF. DNA for the CDR3: TGCGCCAGCAGCGCGGACAGGGACCAGCCCCAGCATTTT. J is TRBJ1-5 and V is TRBV4-1; 8 bases are a match to TRBD1. The CDR3 extends over 13 amino acids. Trimming at V came to 5 bases and at J to 7 bases, leaving 4 bases not matched to a gene. Germline V gives CDR1 MGHRA, CDR2 YSYEKL.

The rearrangement uses TRBV19 and TRBJ2-5; 8 nucleotides align to TRBD1. The CDR3 sequence is 15 residues long. The germline V gene encodes CDR1 LNHDA and CDR2 SQIVND (reference sequence). With 5 bases clipped from V and 5 bases from J, the junction kept 10 bases outside the gene matches. As DNA, the CDR3 is TGTGCCAGTAGTGCCGGGCAGGGGGCGAGGGAGACCCAGTACTTC. Protein: CASSAGQGARETQYF.

In DNA form, the CDR3 reads TGTGCCATCATAACAGGACAGGGACACAATGAGCAGTTCTTC. Protein: CAIITGQGHNEQFF. The genes are TRBV10-3 and TRBJ2-1, with 8 bases matching TRBD1. Germline V gene lookup returns CDR1 ENHRY and CDR2 SYGVKD. V lost 7 bases to trimming and J lost 5 bases; unmatched junction nucleotides: 7. This CDR3 spans 14 amino acids.

This clone was counted once. This chain links TRBV15 with TRBJ2-1; TRBD2 matches at 10 bases. CDR3 length: 18 amino acids. V was clipped by 4 bases and J by 7 bases; unmatched bases: 16. Germline V gene data show CDR1 as LNHNV and CDR2 as YYDKDF (reference sequence). CDR3 protein: CATSTIRRASGSKNEQFF. In DNA, the CDR3 is TGTGCCACCAGCACCATCCGACGGGCTAGCGGGAGTAAAAATGAGCAGTTCTTC.

The chain has TRBV4-3 and TRBJ1-1, with 7 bases aligning to TRBD1. Germline values: CDR1 LGHNA, CDR2 YSLEER. The CDR3 length is 15 residues. Trimming cost V 0 bases and J 0 bases; bases outside gene matches: 1. Written as DNA, the CDR3 is TGCGCCAGCAGCCAAGACAGGGGGATGAACACTGAAGCTTTCTTT. Its translation: CASSQDRGMNTEAFF.